The TCR beta chain under discussion was sequenced for a study of control samples from healthy donors and cancer patients. CDR1 and CDR2 from the germline V gene are SGHRS and YFSETQ. V dropped 6 bases and J dropped 3 bases, with 18 bases sitting between them. The CDR3 has 15 amino acids. Only in-frame clones appear in the TCRdb table, and some are missing; sequencing was by immunoSEQ multiplex PCR. The sample records around 90,000 clones, 86% being singletons. Sequenced material: blood. The clonotype comes from a man aged 25 to 40 in good health. The V gene is TRBV5-1, the J gene TRBJ2-5; D is possibly TRBD2 (5 bases). CDR3 residues: CASKGLQTAEETQYF. The CDR3 nucleotides are TGCGCCAGCAAAGGACTCCAAACCGCTGAAGAGACCCAGTACTTC.